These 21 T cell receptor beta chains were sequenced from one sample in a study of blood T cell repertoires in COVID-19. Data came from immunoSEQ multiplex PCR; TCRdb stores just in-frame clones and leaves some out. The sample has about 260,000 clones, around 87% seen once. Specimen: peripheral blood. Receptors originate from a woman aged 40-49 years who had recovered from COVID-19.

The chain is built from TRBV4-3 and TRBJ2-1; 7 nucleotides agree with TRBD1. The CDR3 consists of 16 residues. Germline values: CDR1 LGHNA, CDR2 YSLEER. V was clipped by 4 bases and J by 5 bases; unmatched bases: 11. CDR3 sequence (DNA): TGCGCCAGCAGCCGGGTCGACAGGGCCTTAAACAATGAGCAGTTCTTC. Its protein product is CASSRVDRALNNEQFF.

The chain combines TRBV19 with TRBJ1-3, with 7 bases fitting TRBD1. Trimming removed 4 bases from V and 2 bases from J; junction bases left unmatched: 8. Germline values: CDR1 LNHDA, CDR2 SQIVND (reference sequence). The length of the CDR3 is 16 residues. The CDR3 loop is CASSRTLTGTGNTIYF. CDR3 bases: TGTGCCAGTAGTAGAACCCTGACAGGGACTGGAAACACCATATATTTT.

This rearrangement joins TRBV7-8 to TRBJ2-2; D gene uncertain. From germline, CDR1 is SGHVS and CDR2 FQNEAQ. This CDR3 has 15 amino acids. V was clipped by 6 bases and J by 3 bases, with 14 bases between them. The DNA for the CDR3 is TGTGCCAGCAGGATTTGGGCCAGAGACACCGGGGAGCTGTTTTTT. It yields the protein CASRIWARDTGELFF.

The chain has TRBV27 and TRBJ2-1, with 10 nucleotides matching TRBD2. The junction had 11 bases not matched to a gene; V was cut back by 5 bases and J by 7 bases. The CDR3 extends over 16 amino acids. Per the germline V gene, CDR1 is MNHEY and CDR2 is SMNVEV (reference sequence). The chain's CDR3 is CASSSRRLAGENEQFF. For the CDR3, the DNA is TGTGCCAGCAGTAGCCGTCGGCTAGCGGGGGAGAATGAGCAGTTCTTC.

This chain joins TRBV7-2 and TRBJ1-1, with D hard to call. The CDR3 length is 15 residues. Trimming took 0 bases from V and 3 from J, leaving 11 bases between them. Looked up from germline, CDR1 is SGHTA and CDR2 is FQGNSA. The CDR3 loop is CASSLALAGYTEAFF. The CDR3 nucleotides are TGTGCCAGCAGCTTAGCATTAGCGGGGTACACTGAAGCTTTCTTT. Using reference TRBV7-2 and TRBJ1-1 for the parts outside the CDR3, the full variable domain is GAGVSQSPSNKVTEKGKDVELRCDPISGHTALYWYRQSLGQGLEFLIYFQGNSAPDKSGLPSDRFSAERTGGSVSTLTIQRTQQEDSAVYLCASSLALAGYTEAFFGQGTRLTVV.

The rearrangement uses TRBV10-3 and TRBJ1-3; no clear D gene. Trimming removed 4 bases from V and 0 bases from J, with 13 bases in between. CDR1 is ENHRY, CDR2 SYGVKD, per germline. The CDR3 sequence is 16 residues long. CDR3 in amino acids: CAISGERGSSGNTIYF. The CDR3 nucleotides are TGTGCCATCAGTGGGGAGCGGGGTAGCTCTGGAAACACCATATATTTT.

CDR3 sequence reads: CASSLPGGGYEQYF. DNA for the CDR3: TGTGCCAGCTCACTCCCGGGGGGTGGTTACGAGCAGTACTTC. This chain connects TRBV6-6 to TRBJ2-7; TRBD2 aligns across 7 bases. CDR1 is MNHNY, CDR2 SVGAGI, per germline (reference sequence). This CDR3 contains 14 residues. The junction had 11 bases not matched to a gene; V was cut back by 8 bases and J by 4 bases.

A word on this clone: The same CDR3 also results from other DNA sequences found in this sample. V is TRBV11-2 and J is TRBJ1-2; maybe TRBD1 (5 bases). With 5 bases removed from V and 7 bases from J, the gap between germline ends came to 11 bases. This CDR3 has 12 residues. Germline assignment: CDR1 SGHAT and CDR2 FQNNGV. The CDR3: CASSLGGGGYTF. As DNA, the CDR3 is TGTGCCAGCAGCCTTGGGGGGGGTGGCTACACCTTC.

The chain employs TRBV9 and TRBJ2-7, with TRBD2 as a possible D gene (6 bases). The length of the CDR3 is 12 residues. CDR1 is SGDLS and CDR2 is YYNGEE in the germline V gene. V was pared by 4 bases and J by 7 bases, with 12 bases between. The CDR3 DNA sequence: TGTGCCAGCAGCCGTGTTGGGGGGGAGCAGTACTTC. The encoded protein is CASSRVGGEQYF.

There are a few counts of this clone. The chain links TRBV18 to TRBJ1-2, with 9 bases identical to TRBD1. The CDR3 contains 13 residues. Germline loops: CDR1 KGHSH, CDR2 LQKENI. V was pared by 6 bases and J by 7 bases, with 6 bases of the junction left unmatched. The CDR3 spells CASSNLTGGGYTF. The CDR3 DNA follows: TGTGCCAGCTCCAACCTGACAGGGGGTGGCTACACCTTC. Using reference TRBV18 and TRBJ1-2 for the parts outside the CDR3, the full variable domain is NAGVMQNPRHLVRRRGQEARLRCSPMKGHSHVYWYRQLPEEGLKFMVYLQKENIIDESGMPKERFSAEFPKEGPSILRIQQVVRGDSAAYFCASSNLTGGGYTFGSGTRLTVV.

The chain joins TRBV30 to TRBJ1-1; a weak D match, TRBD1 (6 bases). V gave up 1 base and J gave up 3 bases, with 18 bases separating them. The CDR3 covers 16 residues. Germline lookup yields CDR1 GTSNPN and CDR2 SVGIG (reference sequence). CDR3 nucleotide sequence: TGTGCCTGGAGTGGTAAGTCGGCAGGGGCAGACACTGAAGCTTTCTTT. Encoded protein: CAWSGKSAGADTEAFF.

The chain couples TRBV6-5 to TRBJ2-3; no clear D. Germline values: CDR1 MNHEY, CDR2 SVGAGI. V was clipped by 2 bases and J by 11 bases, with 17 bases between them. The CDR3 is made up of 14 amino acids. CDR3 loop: CASSYARGPFGQYF. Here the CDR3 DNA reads TGTGCCAGCAGTTACGCCCGCGGCCCGTTCGGGCAGTATTTT.

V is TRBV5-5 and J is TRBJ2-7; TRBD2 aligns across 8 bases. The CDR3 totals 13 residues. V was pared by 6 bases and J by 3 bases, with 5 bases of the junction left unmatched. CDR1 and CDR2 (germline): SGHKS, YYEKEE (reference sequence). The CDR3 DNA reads TGTGCCAGCACCCGGGGGGGTCTCTACGAGCAGTACTTC. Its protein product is CASTRGGLYEQYF.

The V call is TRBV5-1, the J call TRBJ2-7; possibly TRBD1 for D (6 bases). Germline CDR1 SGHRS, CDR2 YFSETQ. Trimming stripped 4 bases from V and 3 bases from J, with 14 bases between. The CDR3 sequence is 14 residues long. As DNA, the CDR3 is TGCGCCAGCAGCGTAAACAGGGATTTCTACGAGCAGTACTTC. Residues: CASSVNRDFYEQYF.

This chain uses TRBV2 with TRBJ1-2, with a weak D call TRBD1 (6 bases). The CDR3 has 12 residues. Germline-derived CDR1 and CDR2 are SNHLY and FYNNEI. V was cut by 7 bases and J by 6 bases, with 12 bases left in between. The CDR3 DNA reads TGTGCCAGCACTCGGGGGGCCGATGGCTACACCTTC. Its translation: CASTRGADGYTF.

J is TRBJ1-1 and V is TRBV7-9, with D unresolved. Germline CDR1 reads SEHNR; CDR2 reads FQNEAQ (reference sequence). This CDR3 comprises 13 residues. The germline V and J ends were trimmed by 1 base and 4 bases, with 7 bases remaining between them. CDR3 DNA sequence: TGTGCCAGCAGCTTAGGACACGGCACTGAAGCTTTCTTT. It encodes CASSLGHGTEAFF.

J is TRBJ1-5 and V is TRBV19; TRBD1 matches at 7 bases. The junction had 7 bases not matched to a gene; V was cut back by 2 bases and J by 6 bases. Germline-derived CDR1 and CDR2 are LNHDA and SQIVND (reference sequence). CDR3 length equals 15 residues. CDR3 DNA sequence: TGTGCCAGTAGTATATATTCAGGGGGTAGTCAGCCCCAGCATTTT. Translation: CASSIYSGGSQPQHF.

The chain's CDR3 is CASSDGGQPQHF. DNA of the CDR3: TGCGCCAGCAGCGACGGGGGTCAGCCCCAGCATTTT. The chain recombines TRBV4-1 with TRBJ1-5, with D maybe TRBD1 (5 bases). This CDR3 spans 12 amino acids. Germline V gene data show CDR1 as MGHRA and CDR2 as YSYEKL. The V gene lost 5 bases and the J gene lost 6 bases, with 8 bases spanning the gap.

The CDR3 DNA reads TGTGCCAGCAGTGGGCCAGGGGCGCAAGAGACCCAGTACTTC. Translating gives CASSGPGAQETQYF. The chain couples TRBV2 to TRBJ2-5; D is possibly TRBD1 (6 bases). Per germline, CDR1 SNHLY and CDR2 FYNNEI. The V end lost 4 bases, the J end lost 2 bases, and 11 bases lay between the germline ends. The CDR3 extends over 14 amino acids.

The DNA of the CDR3 is TGTGCCAGCAGCCCCCCCCGGCTAGCTTATGGCTACACCTTC. This sequence encodes CASSPPRLAYGYTF. The chain uses TRBV11-2 and TRBJ1-2; D uncertain. The V end was cut by 5 bases, the J end by 5 bases, with 15 bases between. Germline CDR1 reads SGHAT; CDR2 reads FQNNGV. This CDR3 contains 14 residues. The full variable domain, its missing parts supplied by reference TRBV11-2 and TRBJ1-2, is EAGVAQSPRYKIIEKRQSVAFWCNPISGHATLYWYQQILGQGPKLLIQFQNNGVVDDSQLPKDRFSAERLKGVDSTLKIQPAKLEDSAVYLCASSPPRLAYGYTFGSGTRLTVV.

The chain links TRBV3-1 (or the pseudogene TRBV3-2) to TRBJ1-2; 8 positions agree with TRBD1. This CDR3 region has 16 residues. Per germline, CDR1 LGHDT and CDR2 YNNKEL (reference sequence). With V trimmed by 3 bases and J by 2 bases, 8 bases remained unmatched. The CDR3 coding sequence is TGTGCCAGCAGCCACAACAGGGGGGTCCGAAACTATGGCTACACCTTC. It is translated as CASSHNRGVRNYGYTF.